This T cell receptor beta chain came from a study of cytomegalovirus exposure and HLA in healthy donors. In germline, CDR1 is SQVTM, CDR2 ANQGSEA. The V gene end was trimmed by 0 bases and the J gene end by 2 bases; junction bases not matched to a gene: 6. The CDR3 runs to 15 residues. PCR involved 60 Vbeta and 13 Jbeta primers. Produced via immunoSEQ multiplex PCR; TCRdb's table is partial and in-frame only. The sample lists about 250,000 clones, over 75% occurring once. This chain joins TRBV29-1 and TRBJ1-2; 7 bases are shared with TRBD1. The receptor was derived from a boy between 10 and 17 years old in good health and CMV-seronegative. Sequenced material: PBMCs. Here the CDR3 DNA reads TGCAGCGTTGAAGATCTACAGGGGTTAAACTATGGCTACACCTTC. Translation gives CSVEDLQGLNYGYTF.